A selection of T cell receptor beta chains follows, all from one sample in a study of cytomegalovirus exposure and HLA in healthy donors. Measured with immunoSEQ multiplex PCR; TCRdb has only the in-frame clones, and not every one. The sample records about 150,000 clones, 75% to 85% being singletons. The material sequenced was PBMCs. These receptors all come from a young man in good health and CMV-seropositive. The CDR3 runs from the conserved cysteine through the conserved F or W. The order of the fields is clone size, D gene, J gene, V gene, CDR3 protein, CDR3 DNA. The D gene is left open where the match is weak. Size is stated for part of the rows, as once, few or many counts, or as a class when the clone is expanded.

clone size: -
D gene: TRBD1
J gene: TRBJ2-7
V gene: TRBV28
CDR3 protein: CASSLTGGLEQYF
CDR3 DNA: TGTGCCAGCAGTTTAACAGGGGGACTCGAGCAGTACTTC

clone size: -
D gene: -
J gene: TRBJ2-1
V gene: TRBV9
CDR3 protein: CASSTTPAGEQFF
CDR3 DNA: TGTGCCAGCAGCACCACCCCCGCAGGTGAGCAGTTCTTC

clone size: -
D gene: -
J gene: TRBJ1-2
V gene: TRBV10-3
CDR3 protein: CAISESGEGANYGYTF
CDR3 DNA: TGTGCCATCAGTGAGTCCGGAGAAGGGGCTAACTATGGCTACACCTTC

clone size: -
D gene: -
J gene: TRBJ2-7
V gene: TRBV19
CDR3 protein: CASSKQSRGEQYF
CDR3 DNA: TGTGCCAGTAGTAAGCAAAGTCGGGGGGAGCAGTACTTC

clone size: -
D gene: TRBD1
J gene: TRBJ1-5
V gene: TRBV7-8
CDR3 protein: CASSLEGQGLNQPQHF
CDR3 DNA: TGTGCCAGCAGCTTAGAGGGACAGGGATTGAATCAGCCCCAGCATTTT

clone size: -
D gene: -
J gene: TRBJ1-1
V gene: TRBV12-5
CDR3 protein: CASGFGDTEAFF
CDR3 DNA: TGTGCTAGTGGTTTCGGGGACACTGAAGCTTTCTTT

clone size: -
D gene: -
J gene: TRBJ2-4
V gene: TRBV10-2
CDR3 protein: CASSQDSTKNIQYF
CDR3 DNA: TGCGCCAGCAGTCAAGACAGTACCAAAAACATTCAGTACTTC

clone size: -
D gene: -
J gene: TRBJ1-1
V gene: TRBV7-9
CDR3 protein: CSSSSATGLNTEAFF
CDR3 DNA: TGTTCCAGCAGCTCAGCAACAGGGCTGAACACTGAAGCTTTCTTT

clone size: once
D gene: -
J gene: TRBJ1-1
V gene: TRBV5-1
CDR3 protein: CASSLQGRTEAFF
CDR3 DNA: TGCGCCAGCAGCTTACAGGGTAGGACTGAAGCTTTCTTT

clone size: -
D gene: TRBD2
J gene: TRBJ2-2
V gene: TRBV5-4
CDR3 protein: CASSSGTSTGELFF
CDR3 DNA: TGTGCCAGCAGTTCCGGGACTAGCACCGGGGAGCTGTTTTTT

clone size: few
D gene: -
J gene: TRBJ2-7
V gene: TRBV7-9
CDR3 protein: CASTRPLGRQYF
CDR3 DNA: TGTGCCAGCACCCGTCCTCTGGGGCGGCAGTACTTC

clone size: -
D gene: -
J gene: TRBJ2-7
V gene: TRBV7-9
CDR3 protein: CASSLTDTISYEQYF
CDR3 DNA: TGTGCCAGCAGCTTAACGGACACCATTTCCTACGAGCAGTACTTC

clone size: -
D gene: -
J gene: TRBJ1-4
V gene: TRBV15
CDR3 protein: CATSRVRAMGAPLFF
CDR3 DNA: TGTGCCACCAGCAGAGTCAGGGCAATGGGGGCGCCCCTGTTTTTT

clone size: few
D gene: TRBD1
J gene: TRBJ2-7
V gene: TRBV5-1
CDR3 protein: CASSLGFRGGALSYEQYF
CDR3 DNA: TGCGCCAGCAGCTTGGGGTTTCGAGGGGGCGCTCTGTCCTACGAGCAGTACTTC

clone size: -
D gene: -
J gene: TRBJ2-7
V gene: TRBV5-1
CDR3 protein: CASSLDGQSYEQYF
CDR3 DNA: TGCGCCAGCAGCTTGGATGGTCAATCCTACGAGCAGTACTTC

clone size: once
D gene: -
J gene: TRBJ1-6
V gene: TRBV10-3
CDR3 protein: CAIPTAVQGYNSPLHF
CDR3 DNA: TGTGCCATCCCTACCGCTGTGCAGGGCTATAATTCACCCCTCCACTTT

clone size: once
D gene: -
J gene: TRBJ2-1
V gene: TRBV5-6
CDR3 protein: CASSPRGGMTRNEQFF
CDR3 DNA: TGTGCCAGCAGCCCCCGAGGAGGGATGACACGGAATGAGCAGTTCTTC

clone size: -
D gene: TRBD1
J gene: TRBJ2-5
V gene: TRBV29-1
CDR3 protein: CSGTTGQGGTQYF
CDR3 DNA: TGCAGCGGTACAACCGGACAGGGCGGGACCCAGTACTTC

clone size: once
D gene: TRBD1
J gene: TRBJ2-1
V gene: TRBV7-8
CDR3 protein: CASRPPGQGSSYNEQFF
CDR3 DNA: TGTGCCAGCAGACCTCCGGGACAGGGAAGCTCCTACAATGAGCAGTTCTTC

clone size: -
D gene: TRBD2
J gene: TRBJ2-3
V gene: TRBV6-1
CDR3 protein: CASKTSGSTDTQYF
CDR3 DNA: TGTGCCAGCAAGACTAGCGGGAGCACAGATACGCAGTATTTT

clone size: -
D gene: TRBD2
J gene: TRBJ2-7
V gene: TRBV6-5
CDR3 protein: CASSYSTSGTHEQYF
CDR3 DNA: TGTGCCAGCAGTTACTCGACTAGCGGGACCCACGAGCAGTACTTC

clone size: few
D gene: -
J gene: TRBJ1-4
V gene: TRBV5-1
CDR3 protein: CASSRTGTNEKLFF
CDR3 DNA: TGCGCCAGCAGCAGAACGGGGACTAATGAAAAACTGTTTTTT

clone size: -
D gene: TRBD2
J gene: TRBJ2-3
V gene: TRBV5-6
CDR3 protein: CASSPPGAGGPLDTQYF
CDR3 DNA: TGTGCCAGCAGCCCTCCCGGAGCGGGGGGGCCGTTAGATACGCAGTATTTT

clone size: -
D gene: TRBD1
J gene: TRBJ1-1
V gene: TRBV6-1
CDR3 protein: CASEGQTNTEAFF
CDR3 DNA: TGTGCCAGCGAGGGACAGACGAACACTGAAGCTTTCTTT

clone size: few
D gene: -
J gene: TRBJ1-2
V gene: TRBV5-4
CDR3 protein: CASSFRGDYGYTF
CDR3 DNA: TGTGCCAGCAGCTTTCGGGGGGACTATGGCTACACCTTC

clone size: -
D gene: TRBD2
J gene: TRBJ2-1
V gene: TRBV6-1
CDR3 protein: CASSLSGTTYNEQFF
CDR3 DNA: TGTGCCAGCAGCCTCTCCGGGACTACCTACAATGAGCAGTTCTTC

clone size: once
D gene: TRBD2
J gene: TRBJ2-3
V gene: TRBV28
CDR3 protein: CASSSSGTSGVTQYF
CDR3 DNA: TGTGCCAGCAGTTCATCCGGGACTAGCGGGGTGACGCAGTATTTT

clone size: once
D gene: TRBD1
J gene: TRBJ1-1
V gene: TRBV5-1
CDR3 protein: CASSSRTGEPEAFF
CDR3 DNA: TGCGCCAGCAGCTCTAGGACAGGGGAGCCTGAAGCTTTCTTT

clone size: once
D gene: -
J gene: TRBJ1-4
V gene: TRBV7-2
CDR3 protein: CASSLAGGREKLFF
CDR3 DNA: TGTGCCAGCAGCTTAGCCGGGGGTCGGGAAAAACTGTTTTTT

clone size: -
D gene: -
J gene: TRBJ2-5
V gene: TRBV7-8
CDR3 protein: CASSLVSQWTIQETQYF
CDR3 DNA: TGTGCCAGCAGCTTAGTCTCCCAGTGGACTATCCAAGAGACCCAGTACTTC

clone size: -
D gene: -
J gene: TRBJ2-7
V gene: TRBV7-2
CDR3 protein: CASSQDFPRGEQYF
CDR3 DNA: TGTGCCAGCAGCCAGGACTTCCCTCGGGGAGAGCAGTACTTC

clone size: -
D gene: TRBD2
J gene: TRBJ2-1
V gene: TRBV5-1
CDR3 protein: CASSLVGGSYNEQFF
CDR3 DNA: TGCGCCAGCAGCTTGGTGGGGGGGTCCTACAATGAGCAGTTCTTC

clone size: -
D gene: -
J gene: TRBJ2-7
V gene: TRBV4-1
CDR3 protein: CASSLQTAYEQYF
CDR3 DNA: TGCGCCAGCAGCCTCCAGACAGCCTACGAGCAGTACTTC

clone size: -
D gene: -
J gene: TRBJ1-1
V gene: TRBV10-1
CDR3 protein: CASSTGFGAEAFF
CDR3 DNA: TGCGCCAGCTCGACGGGGTTTGGTGCTGAAGCTTTCTTT

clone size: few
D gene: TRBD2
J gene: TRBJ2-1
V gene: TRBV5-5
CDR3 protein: CASAWGRGRENEQFF
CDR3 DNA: TGTGCCAGCGCCTGGGGGAGGGGAAGGGAAAATGAGCAGTTCTTC

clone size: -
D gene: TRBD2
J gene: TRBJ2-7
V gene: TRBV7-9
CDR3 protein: CSSSLDPSGTYEQYF
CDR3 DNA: TGTTCCAGCAGCCTAGACCCTAGCGGGACCTACGAGCAGTACTTC

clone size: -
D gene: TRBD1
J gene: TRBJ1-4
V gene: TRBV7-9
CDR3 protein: CASSFIPTRQGDEKLFF
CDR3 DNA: TGTGCCAGCAGCTTTATACCAACCAGACAGGGAGATGAAAAACTGTTTTTT

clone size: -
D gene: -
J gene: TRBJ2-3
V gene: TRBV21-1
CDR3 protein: CASSSKRGSFRDTQYF
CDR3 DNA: TGTGCCAGCAGCAGTAAACGGGGTAGTTTTAGGGATACGCAGTATTTT

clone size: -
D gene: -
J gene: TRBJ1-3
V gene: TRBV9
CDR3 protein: CASSPWDSSSGNTIYF
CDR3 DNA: TGTGCCAGCAGCCCGTGGGACTCGAGCTCTGGAAACACCATATATTTT

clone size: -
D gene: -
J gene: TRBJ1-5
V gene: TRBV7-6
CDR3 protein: CASSFETGTPQHF
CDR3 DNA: TGTGCCAGCAGTTTCGAAACGGGAACGCCCCAGCATTTT

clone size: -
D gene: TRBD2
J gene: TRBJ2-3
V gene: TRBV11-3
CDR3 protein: CASSPGLESFTDTQYF
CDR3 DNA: TGTGCCAGCAGCCCGGGACTAGAAAGTTTCACAGATACGCAGTATTTT

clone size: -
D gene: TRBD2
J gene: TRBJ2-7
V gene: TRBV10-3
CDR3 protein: CAISEYLAGAGYEQYF
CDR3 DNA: TGTGCCATCAGTGAGTATCTAGCGGGAGCAGGGTACGAGCAGTACTTC

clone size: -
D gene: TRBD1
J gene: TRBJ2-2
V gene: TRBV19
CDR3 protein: CASGQGVPGELFF
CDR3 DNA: TGTGCCAGTGGACAGGGGGTGCCCGGGGAGCTGTTTTTT

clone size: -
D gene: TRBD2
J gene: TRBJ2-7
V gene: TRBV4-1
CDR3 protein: CASSQAGTSVPYEQYF
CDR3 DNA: TGCGCCAGCAGCCAGGCCGGGACTAGCGTTCCCTACGAGCAGTACTTC

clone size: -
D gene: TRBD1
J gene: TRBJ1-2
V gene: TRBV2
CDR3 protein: CASSDTTGGARDYGYTF
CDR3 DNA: TGTGCCAGCAGTGATACTACAGGGGGCGCGAGGGATTATGGCTACACCTTC

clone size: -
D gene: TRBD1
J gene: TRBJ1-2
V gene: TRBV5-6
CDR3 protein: CASSRGGDYGYTF
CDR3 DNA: TGTGCCAGCAGCCGAGGGGGCGACTATGGCTACACCTTC

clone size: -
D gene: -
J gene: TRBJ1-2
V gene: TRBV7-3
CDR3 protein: CASSLSPGQRGGRNYGYTF
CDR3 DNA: TGTGCCAGCAGCCTGTCCCCGGGGCAACGGGGGGGCAGGAACTATGGCTACACCTTC

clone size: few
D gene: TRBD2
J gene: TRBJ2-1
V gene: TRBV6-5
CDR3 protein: CASSESSGRYNEQFF
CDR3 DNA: TGTGCCAGCAGCGAATCTAGCGGGCGTTACAATGAGCAGTTCTTC

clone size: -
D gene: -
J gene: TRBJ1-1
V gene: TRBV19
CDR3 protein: CASSMVGNTEAFF
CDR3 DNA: TGTGCCAGTAGTATGGTCGGGAACACTGAAGCTTTCTTT

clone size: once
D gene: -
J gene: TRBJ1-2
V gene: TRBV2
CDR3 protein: CADRQGGANYGYTF
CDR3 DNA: TGTGCCGACCGGCAGGGAGGAGCTAACTATGGCTACACCTTC

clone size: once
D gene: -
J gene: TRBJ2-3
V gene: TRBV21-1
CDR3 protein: CASSKAGGRATDTQYF
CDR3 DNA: TGTGCCAGCAGCAAAGCTGGCGGGAGGGCTACAGATACGCAGTATTTT

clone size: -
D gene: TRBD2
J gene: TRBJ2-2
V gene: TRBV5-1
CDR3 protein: CASSSRTSGSTGELFF
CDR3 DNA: TGCGCCAGCAGCTCCCGGACTAGCGGGAGTACCGGGGAGCTGTTTTTT